Listed here are 15 T cell receptor beta chains from one sample, sequenced in a study of shared T cell receptors in the human thymus. Method: immunoSEQ multiplex PCR; TCRdb's copy keeps in-frame clones and lacks some. Of under 850,000 clones listed, approximately 88% were seen once; the top ten hold around 0.0099%. These data also featured in a second study, about human thymus T cells.

The source material was thymocytes. The receptors shown here come from a boy under two years old with a congenital heart defect.

The chain carries TRBV29-1 and TRBJ1-4; no clear D. This CDR3 has 11 residues. Germline V gives CDR1 SQVTM, CDR2 ANQGSEA. The V and J ends lost 4 bases and 8 bases respectively, with 8 bases between them. CDR3 protein: CSVGREEKLFF. The DNA of the CDR3 is TGCAGCGTTGGGCGGGAGGAAAAACTGTTTTTT.

V is TRBV6-5 and J is TRBJ1-1; 8 nucleotides align to TRBD1. Germline V gives CDR1 MNHEY, CDR2 SVGAGI. Unmatched junction bases numbered 4, after V lost 5 bases and J lost 5 bases. The CDR3 has 13 amino acids. The CDR3, as DNA: TGTGCCAGCAGTCACAGGGGGGTTACTGAAGCTTTCTTT. It encodes CASSHRGVTEAFF.

The chain uses TRBV5-6 and TRBJ2-5, with 7 bases identical to TRBD2. This CDR3 is 15 amino acids long. Germline V gives CDR1 SGHDT, CDR2 YYEEEE. Trimming removed 4 bases from V and 4 bases from J; junction bases left unmatched: 10. The CDR3 is CASSQDGGSGETQYF. CDR3 in DNA: TGTGCCAGCAGCCAGGACGGCGGGAGTGGAGAGACCCAGTACTTC.

V and J are TRBV25-1 and TRBJ1-3; D unresolved. In germline, CDR1 is MGHDK, CDR2 SYGVNS. This CDR3 has 15 residues. The V end lost 2 bases, the J end lost 0 bases, and 8 bases lay between the germline ends. In nucleotides, the CDR3 is TGTGCCAGCAGTGAACGAGTTGGCTCTGGAAACACCATATATTTT. This gives the protein CASSERVGSGNTIYF.

The CDR3 loop reads CASSRQDRESSYEQYF. The CDR3 region has the DNA TGTGCCAGCAGCCGCCAGGACAGGGAAAGCTCCTACGAGCAGTACTTC. This chain joins TRBV14 and TRBJ2-7; 8 bases are shared with TRBD1. Germline V gene lookup returns CDR1 SGHDN and CDR2 FVKESK. The CDR3 sequence is 16 residues long. The V segment lost 4 bases and the J segment 0 bases; nucleotides outside the gene matches: 8.

The CDR3 bases are TGTGCCAGCTCACGGCCCCAGAGGAATGAGCAGTTCTTC. This codes for CASSRPQRNEQFF. This chain links TRBV18 with TRBJ2-1; D not certain. Trimming pared 4 bases from V and 7 bases from J, leaving 11 bases between. Per germline, CDR1 KGHSH and CDR2 LQKENI. The CDR3 has 13 residues.

The chain has TRBV29-1 and TRBJ1-1; maybe TRBD1 (5 bases). The CDR3 loop spans 16 amino acids. The V end was cut by 4 bases, the J end by 4 bases, with 22 bases between. Germline CDR1 reads SQVTM; CDR2 reads ANQGSEA. This chain's CDR3 is CSVGEGLPHLSTEAFF. In nucleotides, the CDR3 is TGCAGCGTTGGGGAGGGGTTACCCCATCTAAGCACTGAAGCTTTCTTT.

The gene calls are TRBV15 and TRBJ2-2; D call uncertain. In germline, CDR1 is LNHNV, CDR2 YYDKDF (reference sequence). The CDR3 has 17 residues. V was trimmed by 1 base and J by 3 bases, leaving 15 bases between them. CDR3 in amino acids: CATSRGWSSRYTGELFF. CDR3 nucleotide sequence: TGTGCCACCAGCAGAGGGTGGAGTAGCCGATACACCGGGGAGCTGTTTTTT. Filled out from reference TRBV15 and TRBJ2-2, the complete variable domain reads DAMVIQNPRYQVTQFGKPVTLSCSQTLNHNVMYWYQQKSSQAPKLLFHYYDKDFNNEADTPDNFQSRRPNTSFCFLDIRSPGLGDTAMYLCATSRGWSSRYTGELFFGEGSRLTVL.

The rearrangement joins TRBV10-3 to TRBJ1-4; TRBD1 might be the D (6 bases). CDR1 is ENHRY and CDR2 is SYGVKD in the germline V gene. Trimming cost V 5 bases and J 3 bases, with 16 bases left between them. The CDR3 length is 16 residues. CDR3 sequence: CAISSGRTASNEKLFF. In DNA form, the CDR3 reads TGTGCCATCAGTTCGGGAAGGACAGCCTCTAATGAAAAACTGTTTTTT.

The CDR3 protein is CASSFKGAGTEAFF. The CDR3 nucleotides read TGTGCCAGCAGCTTTAAGGGGGCCGGCACTGAAGCTTTCTTT. V gene TRBV11-2 combines with J gene TRBJ1-1; TRBD1 matches at 7 bases. Germline assignment: CDR1 SGHAT and CDR2 FQNNGV. This CDR3 comprises 14 residues. V was clipped by 3 bases and J by 4 bases; unmatched bases: 5.

The chain couples TRBV2 to TRBJ1-2; 9 nucleotides match TRBD1. This CDR3 comprises 12 residues. Germline loops: CDR1 SNHLY, CDR2 FYNNEI. V lost 9 bases to trimming and J lost 5 bases; unmatched junction nucleotides: 4. The CDR3 DNA reads as TGTGCCAGAAGACAGGGGGAATATGGCTACACCTTC. Amino acid sequence: CARRQGEYGYTF.

The chain combines TRBV5-6 with TRBJ2-7; 8 nucleotides match TRBD2. This CDR3 has 15 residues. Germline V gene sequence: CDR1 SGHDT, CDR2 YYEEEE. Trimming removed 4 bases from V and 4 bases from J; junction bases left unmatched: 10. The CDR3 bases are TGTGCCAGCAGCCCCGGAGGGACTAGGGGGTACGAGCAGTACTTC. It codes for CASSPGGTRGYEQYF.

V gene TRBV4-3 combines with J gene TRBJ2-1; no clear D gene. The CDR3 covers 13 residues. V lost 0 bases and J 7 bases, leaving 7 bases between the germline ends. Germline CDR1 is LGHNA and CDR2 is YSLEER. CDR3 DNA: TGCGCCAGCAGCCAAGAGGCCGGGAATGAGCAGTTCTTC. Encoded protein: CASSQEAGNEQFF.

The chain has TRBV13 and TRBJ2-1; TRBD2 matches at 11 bases. Per germline, CDR1 PRHDT and CDR2 FYEKMQ (reference sequence). The CDR3 spans 19 residues. Trimming cost V 5 bases and J 0 bases; bases outside gene matches: 12. CDR3: CASSPNTSGSASSYNEQFF. CDR3 DNA sequence: TGTGCCAGCAGCCCGAACACTAGCGGGAGCGCAAGCTCCTACAATGAGCAGTTCTTC.

J is TRBJ2-7 and V is TRBV4-3, with D perhaps TRBD1 (5 bases). V shed 4 bases and J shed 3 bases, with 10 bases lying between them. Per germline, CDR1 LGHNA and CDR2 YSLEER. This CDR3 comprises 13 residues. CDR3 sequence reads: CASSRRQHYEQYF. As DNA, the CDR3 is TGCGCCAGCAGCCGGAGACAGCACTACGAGCAGTACTTC.